The subject of this entry is one T cell receptor (beta chain). What it recognizes is unknown. The data stem from a study of cytomegalovirus exposure and HLA in healthy donors. Study results and limitations: There were some V segments, including TRBV6-2 and TRBV6-3, excluded as indistinguishable.

The PCR made use of 60 Vbeta and 13 Jbeta primers. Using immunoSEQ multiplex PCR, the repertoire was profiled, and TCRdb retains in-frame clones only, with some absent. The sample includes 150,000 to 200,000 clones, 70% to 90% seen only once; the top ten take about 2%. V gave up 0 bases and J gave up 5 bases; unmatched junction bases: 8. This CDR3 comprises 16 residues. Per germline, CDR1 SGDLS and CDR2 YYNGEE. This chain uses TRBV9 with TRBJ2-1; 7 nucleotides match TRBD2. What was sequenced was PBMCs. This clonotype was obtained from a man aged 18-30 years in good health and CMV-seropositive. Here the CDR3 DNA reads TGTGCCAGCAGCGTAGAGGGAGGGTTTTACGACAATGAGCAGTTCTTC. Amino acid sequence: CASSVEGGFYDNEQFF.